This TCR beta chain was identified in a study of blood T cell repertoires in COVID-19. Turning to the study itself: Sources were T cells, B-cell-depleted T cells, or PBMCs; the material itself was cDNA or gDNA.

Source study methods: Amplified reference gene primers provided the basis for estimating nucleated cell counts. Sequenced by immunoSEQ multiplex PCR; TCRdb stores in-frame clones only, minus some. D and trimming were read from the DNA, whereas the V and J calls and clone size are those reported in that table. The sample carries 120,000 or so clones, approximately 85% recorded once. This TCR was recovered from a man aged 25-45 years with COVID-19, enrolled during active disease. Source material: peripheral blood.

CDR3 coding DNA: TGTGCCTGGAGTAGCGGGAACCCAGATACGCAGTATTTT. Its protein is CAWSSGNPDTQYF. The J gene is TRBJ2-3, the V gene TRBV30; 7 nucleotides line up with TRBD2. Trimming at V came to 2 bases and at J to 4 bases, leaving 3 bases not matched to a gene. In germline, CDR1 is GTSNPN, CDR2 SVGIG (reference sequence). CDR3 length: 13 amino acids.